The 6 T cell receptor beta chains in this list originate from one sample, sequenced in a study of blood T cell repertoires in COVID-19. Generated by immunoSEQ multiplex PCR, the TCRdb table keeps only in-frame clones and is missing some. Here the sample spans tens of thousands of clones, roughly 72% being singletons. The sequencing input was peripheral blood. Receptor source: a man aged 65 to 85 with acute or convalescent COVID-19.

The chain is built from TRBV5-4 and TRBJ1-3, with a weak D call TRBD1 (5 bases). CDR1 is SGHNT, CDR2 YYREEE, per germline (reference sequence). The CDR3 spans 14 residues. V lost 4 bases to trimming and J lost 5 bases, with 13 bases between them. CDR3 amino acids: CASSPDAGRNTIYF. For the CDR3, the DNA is TGTGCCAGCAGCCCGGATGCGGGGCGAAACACCATATATTTT.

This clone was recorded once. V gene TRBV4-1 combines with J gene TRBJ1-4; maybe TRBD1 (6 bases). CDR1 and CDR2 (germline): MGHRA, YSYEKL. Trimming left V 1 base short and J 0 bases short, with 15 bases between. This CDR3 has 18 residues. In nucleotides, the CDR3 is TGCGCCAGCAGCCAAGTGAGGGGGGGCCCTGCAACTAATGAAAAACTGTTTTTT. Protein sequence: CASSQVRGGPATNEKLFF.

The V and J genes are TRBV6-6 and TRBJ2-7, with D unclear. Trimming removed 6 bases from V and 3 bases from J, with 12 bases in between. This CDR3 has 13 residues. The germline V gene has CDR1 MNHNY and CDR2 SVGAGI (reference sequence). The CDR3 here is CASSDSVNYEQYV. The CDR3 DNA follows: TGTGCCAGCAGCGACTCCGTGAACTACGAGCAGTACGTC.

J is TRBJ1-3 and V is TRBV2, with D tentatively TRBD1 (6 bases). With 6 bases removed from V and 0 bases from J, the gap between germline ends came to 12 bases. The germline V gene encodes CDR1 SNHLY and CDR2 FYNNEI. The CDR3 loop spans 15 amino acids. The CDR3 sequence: CASSTTGVSGNTIYF. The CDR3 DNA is TGTGCCAGCAGCACGACAGGAGTCTCTGGAAACACCATATATTTT.

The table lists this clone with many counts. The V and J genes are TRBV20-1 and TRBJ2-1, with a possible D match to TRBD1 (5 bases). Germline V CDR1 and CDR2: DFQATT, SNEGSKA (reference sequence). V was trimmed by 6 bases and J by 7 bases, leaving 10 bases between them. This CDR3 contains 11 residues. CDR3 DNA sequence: TGCAGTGCCCTGAACAGGAATGAGCAGTTCTTC. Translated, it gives CSALNRNEQFF.

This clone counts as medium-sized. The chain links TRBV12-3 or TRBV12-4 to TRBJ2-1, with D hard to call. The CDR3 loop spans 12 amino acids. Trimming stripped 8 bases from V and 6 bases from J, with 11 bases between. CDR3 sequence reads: CASGTSGNEQFF. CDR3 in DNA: TGTGCCAGCGGCACCTCAGGCAATGAGCAGTTCTTC.